This T cell receptor (beta chain) is drawn from a study of T cell changes during pregnancy in multiple sclerosis. Sequencing used immunoSEQ multiplex PCR; TCRdb keeps in-frame clones, though not all of them. The data show about 39,000 clones, approximately 94% seen once. The J segment lost 3 bases and the V segment lost 0 bases, leaving 29 bases of the junction unmatched. Per the germline V gene, CDR1 is SNHLY and CDR2 is FYNNEI. The CDR3 length is 23 residues. The sequences come from peripheral blood, collected in the third trimester of pregnancy. This chain uses TRBV2 with TRBJ2-7, with TRBD1 identical over 7 bases. The receptor's source is a female donor with multiple sclerosis, enrolled in a pregnancy study. For the CDR3, the DNA is TGTGCCAGCAGTGAAGCGCTGTTTTCCCGCCGGGACACTGAACCGGGACAGCTCTACGAGCAGTACTTC. Protein sequence: CASSEALFSRRDTEPGQLYEQYF.